What follows are 4 T cell receptor beta chains derived from one specimen sequenced in a study of beta chain features in type 1 diabetes. Reverse transcribing all isolated RNA meant expressed TCRB transcripts were sequenced. Sequencing was performed with immunoSEQ multiplex PCR; in TCRdb, only in-frame clones are kept and a portion is missing. The data show under 800,000 clones, roughly 15% seen once. The sequenced sample was naive CD4+ T cells from blood. The receptors come from a man aged 18-30 years in good health.

This clone was seen a handful of times. The rearrangement uses TRBV6-5 and TRBJ1-1; TRBD1 might be the D (5 bases). The CDR3 is made up of 14 amino acids. V lost 5 bases, J lost 3 bases, and 13 bases lay in between. CDR1 is MNHEY and CDR2 is SVGAGI in the germline V gene. CDR3 nucleotide sequence: TGTGCCAGCAGTAGGGGAGGCACGGACACTGAAGCTTTCTTT. Translated, it gives CASSRGGTDTEAFF.

A few counts support this clone. This rearrangement joins TRBV29-1 to TRBJ2-1, with 10 bases fitting TRBD1. The germline gives CDR1 SQVTM, CDR2 ANQGSEA. The CDR3 consists of 13 residues. Trimming removed 6 bases from V and 7 bases from J; junction bases left unmatched: 6. The CDR3 spells CSVAGTGVNEQFF. The CDR3 coding sequence is TGCAGCGTCGCCGGGACAGGGGTGAATGAGCAGTTCTTC.

The chain uses TRBV10-3 and TRBJ2-2; 9 bases agree with TRBD2. The junction had 7 bases not matched to a gene; V was cut back by 6 bases and J by 8 bases. CDR3 length equals 14 residues. In germline, CDR1 is ENHRY, CDR2 SYGVKD. This CDR3 reads CAIRPASGMGELFF. CDR3 sequence (DNA): TGTGCCATCAGGCCTGCTAGCGGGATGGGGGAGCTGTTTTTT.

As regards this clone: Other nucleotide sequences in the sample specify the same CDR3. The rearrangement uses TRBV20-1 and TRBJ2-5, with unresolved D. Germline lookup yields CDR1 DFQATT and CDR2 SNEGSKA (reference sequence). V lost 2 bases and J lost 5, with 6 bases in between. This CDR3 is built from 11 residues. This chain's CDR3 is CSARLGETQYF. DNA of the CDR3: TGCAGTGCTAGACTGGGGGAGACCCAGTACTTC.